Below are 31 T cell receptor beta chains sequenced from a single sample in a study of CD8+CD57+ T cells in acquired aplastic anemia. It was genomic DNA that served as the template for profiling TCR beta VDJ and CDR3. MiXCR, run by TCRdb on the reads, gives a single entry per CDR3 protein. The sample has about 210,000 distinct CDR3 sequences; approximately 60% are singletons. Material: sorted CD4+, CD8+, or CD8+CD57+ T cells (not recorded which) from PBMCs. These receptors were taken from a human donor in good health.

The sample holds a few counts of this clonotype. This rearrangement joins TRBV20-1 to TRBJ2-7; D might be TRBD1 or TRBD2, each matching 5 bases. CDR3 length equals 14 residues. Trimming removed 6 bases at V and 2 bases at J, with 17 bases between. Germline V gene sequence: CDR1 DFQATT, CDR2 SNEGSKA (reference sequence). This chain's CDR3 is CSAIVRDRTYEQYF. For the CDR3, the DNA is TGCAGTGCCATAGTAAGGGACCGAACCTACGAGCAGTACTTC.

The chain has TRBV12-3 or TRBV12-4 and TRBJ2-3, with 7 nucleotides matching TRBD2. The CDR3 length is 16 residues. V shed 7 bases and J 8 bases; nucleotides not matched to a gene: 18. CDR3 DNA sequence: TGTGCCAGCACCCCTCTACCCACGGGGGGAGAAGGTACGCAGTATTTT. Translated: CASTPLPTGGEGTQYF.

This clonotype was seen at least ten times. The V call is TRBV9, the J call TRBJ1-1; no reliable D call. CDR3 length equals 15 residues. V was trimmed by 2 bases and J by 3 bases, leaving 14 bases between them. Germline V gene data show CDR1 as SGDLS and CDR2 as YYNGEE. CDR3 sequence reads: CASSVFGYSDTEAFF. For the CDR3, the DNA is TGTGCCAGCAGCGTGTTCGGGTATAGTGACACTGAAGCTTTCTTT.

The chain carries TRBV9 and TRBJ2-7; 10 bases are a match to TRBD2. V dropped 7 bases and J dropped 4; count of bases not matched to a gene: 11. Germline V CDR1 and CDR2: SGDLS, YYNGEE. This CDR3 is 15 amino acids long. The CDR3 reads CASSESSGGIYEQYF. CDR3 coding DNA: TGTGCCAGCTCGGAAAGTAGCGGGGGGATATACGAGCAGTACTTC. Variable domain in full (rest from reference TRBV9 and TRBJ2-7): DSGVTQTPKHLITATGQRVTLRCSPRSGDLSVYWYQQSLDQGLQFLIQYYNGEERAKGNILERFSAQQFPDLHSELNLSSLELGDSALYFCASSESSGGIYEQYFGPGTRLTVT.

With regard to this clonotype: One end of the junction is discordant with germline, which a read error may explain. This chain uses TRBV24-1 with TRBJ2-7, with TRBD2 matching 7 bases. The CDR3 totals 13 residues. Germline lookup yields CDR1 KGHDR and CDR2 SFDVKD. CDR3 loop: CATKGRRENERYF. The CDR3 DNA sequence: TGTGCCACCAAAGGCCGGCGGGAGAACGAGCGGTACTTC.

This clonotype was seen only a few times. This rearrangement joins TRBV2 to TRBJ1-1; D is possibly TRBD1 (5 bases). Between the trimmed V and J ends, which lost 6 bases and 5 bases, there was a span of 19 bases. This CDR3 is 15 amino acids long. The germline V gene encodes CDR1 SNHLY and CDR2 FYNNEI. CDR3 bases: TGTGCCAGCAGCGCCTGGGGGGGAAGGGAAACTGAAGCTTTCTTT. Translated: CASSAWGGRETEAFF.

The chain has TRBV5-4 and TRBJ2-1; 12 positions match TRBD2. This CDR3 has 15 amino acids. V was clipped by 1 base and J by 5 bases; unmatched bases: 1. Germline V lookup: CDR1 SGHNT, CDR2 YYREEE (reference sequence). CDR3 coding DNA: TGTGCCAGCAGCTTGCGACTAGCGGGGGACAATGAGCAGTTCTTC. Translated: CASSLRLAGDNEQFF. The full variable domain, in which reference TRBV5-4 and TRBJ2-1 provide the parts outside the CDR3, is ETGVTQSPTHLIKTRGQQVTLRCSSQSGHNTVSWYQQALGQGPQFIFQYYREEENGRGNFPPRFSGLQFPNYSSELNVNALELDDSALYLCASSLRLAGDNEQFFGPGTRLTVL.

The CDR3 DNA sequence: TGTGCCAGCAGCGTATTAGGGGAGACCCAGTACTTC. As protein: CASSVLGETQYF. The chain carries TRBV9 and TRBJ2-5, with D unresolved. In germline, CDR1 is SGDLS, CDR2 YYNGEE. V shed 1 base and J shed 5 bases, with 6 bases lying between them. The CDR3 spans 12 residues. Complete variable domain (other parts from reference TRBV9 and TRBJ2-5): DSGVTQTPKHLITATGQRVTLRCSPRSGDLSVYWYQQSLDQGLQFLIQYYNGEERAKGNILERFSAQQFPDLHSELNLSSLELGDSALYFCASSVLGETQYFGPGTRLLVL.

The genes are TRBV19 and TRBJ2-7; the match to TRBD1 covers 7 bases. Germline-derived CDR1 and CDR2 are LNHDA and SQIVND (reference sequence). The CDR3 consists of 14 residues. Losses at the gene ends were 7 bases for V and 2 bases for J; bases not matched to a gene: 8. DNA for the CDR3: TGTGCCAGTAAATCCGACAGGGTAGCCTACGAGCAGTACTTC. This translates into CASKSDRVAYEQYF.

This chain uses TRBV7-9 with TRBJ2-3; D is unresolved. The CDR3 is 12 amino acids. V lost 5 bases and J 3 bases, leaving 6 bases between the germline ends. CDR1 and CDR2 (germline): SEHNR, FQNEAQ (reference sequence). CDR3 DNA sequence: TGTGCCAGCAGCCCAGAAACAGATACGCAGTATTTT. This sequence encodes CASSPETDTQYF.

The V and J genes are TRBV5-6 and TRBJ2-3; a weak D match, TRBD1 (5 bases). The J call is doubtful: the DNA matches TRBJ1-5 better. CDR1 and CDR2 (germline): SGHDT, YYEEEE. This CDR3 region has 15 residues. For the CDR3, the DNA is TGTGCCAGCAGCTCGGGACTGCCCGGGTATGATACGCAGCATTTT. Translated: CASSSGLPGYDTQHF.

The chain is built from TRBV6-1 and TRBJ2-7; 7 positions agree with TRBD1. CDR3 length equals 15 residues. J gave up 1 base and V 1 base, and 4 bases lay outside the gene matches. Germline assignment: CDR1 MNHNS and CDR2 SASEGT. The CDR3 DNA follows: TGTGCCAGCAGTGAAGGACAGGGCTCTTCCTACGAGCAGTACGTC. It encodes CASSEGQGSSYEQYV.

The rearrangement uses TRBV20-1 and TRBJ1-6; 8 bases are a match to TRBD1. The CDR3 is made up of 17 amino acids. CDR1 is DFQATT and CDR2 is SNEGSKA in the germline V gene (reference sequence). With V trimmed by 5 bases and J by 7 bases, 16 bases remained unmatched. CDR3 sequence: CSAREGGQDRENSPLHF. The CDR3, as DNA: TGCAGTGCTCGCGAAGGGGGGCAGGACAGGGAGAATTCACCCCTCCACTTT.

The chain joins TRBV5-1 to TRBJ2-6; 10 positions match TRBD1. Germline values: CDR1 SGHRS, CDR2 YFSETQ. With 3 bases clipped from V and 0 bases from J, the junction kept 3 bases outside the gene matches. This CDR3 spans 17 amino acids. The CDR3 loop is CASSSGTGDSGANVLTF. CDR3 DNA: TGCGCCAGCAGCTCCGGGACAGGGGACTCTGGGGCCAACGTCCTGACTTTC.

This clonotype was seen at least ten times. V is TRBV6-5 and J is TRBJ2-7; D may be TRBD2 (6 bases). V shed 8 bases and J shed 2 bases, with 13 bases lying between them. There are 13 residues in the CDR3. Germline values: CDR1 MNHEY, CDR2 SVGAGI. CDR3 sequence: CASHGGPPYEQYF. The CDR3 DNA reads TGTGCCAGCCACGGAGGGCCTCCCTACGAGCAGTACTTC.

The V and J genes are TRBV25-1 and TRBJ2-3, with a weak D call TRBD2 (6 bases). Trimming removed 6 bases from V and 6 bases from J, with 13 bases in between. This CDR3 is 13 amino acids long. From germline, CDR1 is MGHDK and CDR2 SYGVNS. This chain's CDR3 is CASRGWGRDTQYF. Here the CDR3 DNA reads TGTGCCAGCAGAGGGTGGGGGAGGGATACGCAGTATTTT.

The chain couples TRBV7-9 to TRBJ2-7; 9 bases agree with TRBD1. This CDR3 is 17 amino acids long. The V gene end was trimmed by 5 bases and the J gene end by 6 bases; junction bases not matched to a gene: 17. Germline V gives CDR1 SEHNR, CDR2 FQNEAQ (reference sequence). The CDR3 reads CASSPWGGGQGNPEQYF. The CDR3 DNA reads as TGTGCCAGCAGCCCCTGGGGGGGGGGACAGGGTAATCCCGAGCAGTACTTC.

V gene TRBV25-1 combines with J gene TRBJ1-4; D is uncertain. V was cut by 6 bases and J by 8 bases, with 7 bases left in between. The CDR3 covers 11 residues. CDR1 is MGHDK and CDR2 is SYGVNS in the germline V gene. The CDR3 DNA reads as TGTGCCAGCAGGCAGTTGGAAAAACTGTTTTTT. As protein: CASRQLEKLFF.

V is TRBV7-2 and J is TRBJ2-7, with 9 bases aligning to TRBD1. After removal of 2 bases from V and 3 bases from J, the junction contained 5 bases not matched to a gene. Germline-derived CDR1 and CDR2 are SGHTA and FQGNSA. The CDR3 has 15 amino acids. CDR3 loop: CASSLPGTGIYEQYF. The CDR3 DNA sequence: TGTGCCAGCAGCTTACCCGGGACAGGGATCTACGAGCAGTACTTC.

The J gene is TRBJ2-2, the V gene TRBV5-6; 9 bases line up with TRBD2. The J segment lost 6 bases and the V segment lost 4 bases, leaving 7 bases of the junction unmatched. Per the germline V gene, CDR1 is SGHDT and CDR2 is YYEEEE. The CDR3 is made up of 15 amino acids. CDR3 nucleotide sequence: TGTGCCAGCAGCATCGGGACTAGCTCAGCCGGGGAGCTGTTTTTT. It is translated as CASSIGTSSAGELFF.

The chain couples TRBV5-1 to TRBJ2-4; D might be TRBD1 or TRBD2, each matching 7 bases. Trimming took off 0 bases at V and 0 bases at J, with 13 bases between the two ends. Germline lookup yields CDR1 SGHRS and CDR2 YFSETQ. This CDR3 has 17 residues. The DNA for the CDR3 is TGCGCCAGCAGCTTGGGCCAGGGGGGGGGAGCCAAAAACATTCAGTACTTC. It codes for CASSLGQGGGAKNIQYF.

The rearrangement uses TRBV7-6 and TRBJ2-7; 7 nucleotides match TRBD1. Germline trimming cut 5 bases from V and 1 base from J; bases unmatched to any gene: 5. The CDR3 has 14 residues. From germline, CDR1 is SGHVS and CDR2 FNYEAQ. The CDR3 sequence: CASSHGTVSYEQYF. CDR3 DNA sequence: TGTGCCAGCAGCCACGGGACAGTTTCCTACGAGCAGTACTTC.

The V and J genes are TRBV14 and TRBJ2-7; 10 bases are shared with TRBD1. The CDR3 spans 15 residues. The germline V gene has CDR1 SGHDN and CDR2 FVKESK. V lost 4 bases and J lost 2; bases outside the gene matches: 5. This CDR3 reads CASSRGQGRTYEQYF. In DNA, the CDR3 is TGTGCCAGCAGCCGGGGACAGGGGCGAACCTACGAGCAGTACTTC.

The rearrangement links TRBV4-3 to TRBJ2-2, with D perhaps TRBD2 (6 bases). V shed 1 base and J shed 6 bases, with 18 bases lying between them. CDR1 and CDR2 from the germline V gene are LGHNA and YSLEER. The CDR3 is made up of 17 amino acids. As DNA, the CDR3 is TGCGCCAGCAGCCAAGGAGAAACTAGCTCTTTTTCCGGGGAGCTGTTTTTT. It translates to CASSQGETSSFSGELFF.

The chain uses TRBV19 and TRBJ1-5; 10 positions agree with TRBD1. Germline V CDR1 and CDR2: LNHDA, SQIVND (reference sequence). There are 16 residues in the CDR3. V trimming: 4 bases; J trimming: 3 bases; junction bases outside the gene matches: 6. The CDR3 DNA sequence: TGTGCCAGTAGTACCCGGGACAGGGGATTCAATCAGCCCCAGCATTTT. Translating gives CASSTRDRGFNQPQHF.

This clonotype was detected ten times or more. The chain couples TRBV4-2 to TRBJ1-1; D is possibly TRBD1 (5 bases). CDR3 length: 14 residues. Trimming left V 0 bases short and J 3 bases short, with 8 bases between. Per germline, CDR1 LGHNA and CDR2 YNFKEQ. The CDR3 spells CASSQDKGYTEAFF. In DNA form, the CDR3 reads TGTGCCAGCAGCCAAGACAAGGGGTACACTGAAGCTTTCTTT.

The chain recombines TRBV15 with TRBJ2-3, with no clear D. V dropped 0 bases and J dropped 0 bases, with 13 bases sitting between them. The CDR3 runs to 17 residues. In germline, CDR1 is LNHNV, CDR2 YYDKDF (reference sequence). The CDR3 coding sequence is TGTGCCACCAGCAGAGATAAGAAACAGATAAGCACAGATACGCAGTATTTT. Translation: CATSRDKKQISTDTQYF.

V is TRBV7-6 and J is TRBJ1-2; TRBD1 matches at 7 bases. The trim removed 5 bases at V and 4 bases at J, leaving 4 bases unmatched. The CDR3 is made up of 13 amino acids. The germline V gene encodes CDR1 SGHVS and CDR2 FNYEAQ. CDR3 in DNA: TGTGCCAGCAGCGGGGACAGATTCTATGGCTACACCTTC. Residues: CASSGDRFYGYTF.

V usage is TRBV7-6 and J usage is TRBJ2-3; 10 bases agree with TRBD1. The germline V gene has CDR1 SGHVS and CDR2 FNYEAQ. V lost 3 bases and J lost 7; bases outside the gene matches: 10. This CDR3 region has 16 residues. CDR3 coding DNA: TGTGCCAGCAGCTTGGGGACAGGGGCCATAGCGAATACGCAGTATTTT. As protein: CASSLGTGAIANTQYF.

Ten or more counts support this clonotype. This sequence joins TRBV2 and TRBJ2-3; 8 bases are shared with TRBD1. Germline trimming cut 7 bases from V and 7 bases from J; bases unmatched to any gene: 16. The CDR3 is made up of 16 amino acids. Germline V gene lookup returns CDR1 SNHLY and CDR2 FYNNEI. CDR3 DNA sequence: TGTGCCAGCATTATAAGGCCCGGGACAGGTGATAATACGCAGTATTTT. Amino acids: CASIIRPGTGDNTQYF.

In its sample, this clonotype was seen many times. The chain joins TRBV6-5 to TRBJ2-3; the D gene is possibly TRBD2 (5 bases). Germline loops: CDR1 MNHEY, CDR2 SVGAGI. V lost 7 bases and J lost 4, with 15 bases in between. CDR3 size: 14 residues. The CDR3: CASKSSEYADTQYF. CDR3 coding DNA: TGTGCCAGCAAGAGTAGCGAATACGCAGATACGCAGTATTTT.